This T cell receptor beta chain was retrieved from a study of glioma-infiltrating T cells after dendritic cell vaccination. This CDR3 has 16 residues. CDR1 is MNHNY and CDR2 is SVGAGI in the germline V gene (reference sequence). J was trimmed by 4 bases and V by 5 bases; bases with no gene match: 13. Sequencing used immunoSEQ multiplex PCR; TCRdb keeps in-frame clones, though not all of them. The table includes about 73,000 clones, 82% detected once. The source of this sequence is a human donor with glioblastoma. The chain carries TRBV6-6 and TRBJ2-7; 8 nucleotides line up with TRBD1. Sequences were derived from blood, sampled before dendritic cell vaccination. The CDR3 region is CASSAMGQASGYEQYF. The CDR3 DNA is TGTGCCAGCAGTGCTATGGGACAGGCGTCGGGGTACGAGCAGTACTTC.